The 23 T cell receptor beta chains in this list originate from one sample, sequenced in a study of T-cell memory formation after mild COVID-19. From the 5' RACE reads, TCRdb called clonotypes with MiXCR, one entry per CDR3 protein. The table shows approximately 450,000 distinct CDR3 sequences, with approximately 18% occurring only once. Sample: PBMCs or a T cell subset sorted from them (not recorded which). The receptors come from an adult woman who had mild COVID-19 (a few samples of this study predate the infection). Cell type and time point are not known.

This clonotype was seen a handful of times. The chain joins TRBV12-3 or TRBV12-4 to TRBJ1-2; D perhaps matches TRBD1 (5 bases). The CDR3 runs to 14 residues. The V end lost 3 bases, the J end lost 7 bases, and 15 bases lay between the germline ends. As DNA, the CDR3 is TGTGCCAGCAGTTTCACAAGGCAGGGTGGTGGCTACACCTTC. Protein product: CASSFTRQGGGYTF.

In its sample, this clonotype was seen a few times. J is TRBJ1-2 and V is TRBV5-6; 7 nucleotides agree with TRBD1. The ends lost 4 bases at V and 9 bases at J; junction bases unmatched: 6. Germline V lookup: CDR1 SGHDT, CDR2 YYEEEE. The CDR3 covers 12 residues. CDR3 region: CASSPWDSRYTF. The DNA for the CDR3 is TGTGCCAGCAGCCCCTGGGACAGCCGCTACACCTTC.

J is TRBJ2-7 and V is TRBV4-2; D ambiguous. This CDR3 region has 15 residues. CDR1 and CDR2 (germline): LGHNA, YNFKEQ. Trimming shortened V by 0 bases and J by 5 bases, and 14 bases separated the two germline ends. The CDR3 DNA follows: TGTGCCAGCAGCCAAGATCGCACAGTAAGGGACGAGCAGTACTTC. Translated: CASSQDRTVRDEQYF.

The table lists this clonotype with a few counts. The chain has TRBV7-9 and TRBJ1-1, with TRBD1 identical over 7 bases. Germline trimming cut 5 bases from V and 10 bases from J; bases unmatched to any gene: 10. The germline CDR1 and CDR2 sequences are SEHNR and FQNEAQ (reference sequence). The CDR3 length is 13 residues. Here the CDR3 DNA reads TGTGCCAGCAGCAACAGTACAGGGGAGGGAGCTTTCTTT. It is translated as CASSNSTGEGAFF.

This chain uses TRBV11-2 with TRBJ2-7, with 11 bases fitting TRBD1. Trimming cost V 5 bases and J 5 bases; bases outside gene matches: 11. The CDR3 length is 16 residues. The V gene's germline CDR1 is SGHAT and CDR2 FQNNGV. As DNA, the CDR3 is TGTGCCAGCAGCATACGGACAGGGGGCGTTGTGGACGAGCAGTACTTC. Amino acids: CASSIRTGGVVDEQYF.

With regard to this clonotype: A single base separates this from a much larger clone, so it may be a read error. The V and J genes are TRBV7-8 and TRBJ1-5; 9 bases line up with TRBD1. This CDR3 spans 14 amino acids. From germline, CDR1 is SGHVS and CDR2 FQNEAQ. The CDR3: CASRPDRGNQPQNF. The CDR3 nucleotides are TGTGCCAGCAGACCAGACAGGGGGAATCAGCCCCAGAATTTT.

This clonotype was seen more than once but under ten times. The chain recombines TRBV5-1 with TRBJ2-7; 11 bases are a match to TRBD2. The CDR3 consists of 14 residues. V trimming: 4 bases; J trimming: 5 bases; junction bases outside the gene matches: 5. From germline, CDR1 is SGHRS and CDR2 YFSETQ. The DNA of the CDR3 is TGCGCCAGCAGCCCCACTAGCGGGAGCCACGAGCAGTACTTC. Translating gives CASSPTSGSHEQYF.

This clonotype was picked up a small number of times. The chain recombines TRBV7-6 with TRBJ2-3, with 11 bases fitting TRBD2. CDR1 and CDR2 (germline): SGHVS, FNYEAQ. J gave up 2 bases and V 6 bases, and 10 bases lay outside the gene matches. The CDR3 consists of 17 residues. CDR3 nucleotide sequence: TGTGCCAGCAGTTTAAGACTAGCGGGGACGTCCACAGATACGCAGTATTTT. Translation gives CASSLRLAGTSTDTQYF.

There are many counts of this clonotype. The CDR3 nucleotides are TGTGCCAGCAGCCCAACTCGACAGGGTTATAACTATGGCTACACCTTC. Translation: CASSPTRQGYNYGYTF. The gene calls are TRBV4-2 and TRBJ1-2; 7 positions match TRBD1. The CDR3 extends over 16 amino acids. Germline V gene lookup returns CDR1 LGHNA and CDR2 YNFKEQ. V was pared by 4 bases and J by 1 base, with 9 bases of the junction left unmatched.

V usage is TRBV18 and J usage is TRBJ1-1; unclear D gene. The CDR3 has 11 residues. Trimming took off 5 bases at V and 12 bases at J, with 13 bases between the two ends. Germline-derived CDR1 and CDR2 are KGHSH and LQKENI. Here the CDR3 reads CASSGAMASFF. The CDR3 DNA reads TGTGCCAGCTCAGGAGCCATGGCATCTTTCTTT.

This clonotype has just a few counts. The chain employs TRBV5-8 and TRBJ1-5; 11 bases are shared with TRBD1. This CDR3 comprises 17 residues. With 4 bases clipped from V and 0 bases from J, the junction kept 6 bases outside the gene matches. Germline CDR1 and CDR2: SGHTS and YDEGEE. CDR3 in DNA: TGTGCCAGCAGCAGGGCGGGACAGGGGGATAGCAATCAGCCCCAGCATTTT. Residues: CASSRAGQGDSNQPQHF.

The chain employs TRBV5-1 and TRBJ1-5; D gene unclear. The V end lost 0 bases, the J end lost 3 bases, and 7 bases lay between the germline ends. CDR1 is SGHRS and CDR2 is YFSETQ in the germline V gene. The CDR3 runs 14 residues. CDR3 nucleotides: TGCGCCAGCAGCTTGGAAGGCTACAATCAGCCCCAGCATTTT. This encodes CASSLEGYNQPQHF.

CDR3 bases: TGCAGTGCTAGGGCTGGGAGTAGCAATCAGCCCCAGCATTTT. Amino acid sequence: CSARAGSSNQPQHF. V gene TRBV20-1 combines with J gene TRBJ1-5; D ambiguous. Deletions cut 3 bases from V and 0 bases from J, with 9 bases between. The CDR3 loop spans 14 amino acids. Germline CDR1 and CDR2: DFQATT and SNEGSKA (reference sequence).

The V and J genes are TRBV18 and TRBJ1-3, with D possibly matching TRBD1 (6 bases). CDR1 KGHSH and CDR2 LQKENI come from the germline V gene. The V and J ends lost 8 bases and 7 bases respectively, with 12 bases between them. This CDR3 contains 12 residues. CDR3 nucleotides: TGTGCCAGCAAAGACAGGAGTAACACCATATATTTT. Protein product: CASKDRSNTIYF.

V is TRBV7-2 and J is TRBJ2-1; 12 positions match TRBD2. V was clipped by 4 bases and J by 0 bases; unmatched bases: 10. This CDR3 has 19 amino acids. CDR1 and CDR2 from the germline V gene are SGHTA and FQGNSA. The CDR3 DNA follows: TGTGCCAGCAGCTGGCGAGGGACTAGCGGGTTAGTCTCCTACAATGAGCAGTTCTTC. Its protein product is CASSWRGTSGLVSYNEQFF.

The V gene is TRBV20-1, the J gene TRBJ2-5; D gene ambiguous. The germline gives CDR1 DFQATT, CDR2 SNEGSKA (reference sequence). The CDR3 runs 13 residues. V lost 3 bases and J 1 base, leaving 9 bases between the germline ends. The CDR3 spells CSARMYLQETQYF. The CDR3 nucleotides read TGCAGTGCTAGGATGTATCTCCAAGAGACCCAGTACTTC.

The V call is TRBV19, the J call TRBJ2-7; D may be TRBD1 or TRBD2 (6 bases each). Germline V gene lookup returns CDR1 LNHDA and CDR2 SQIVND (reference sequence). V was cut by 10 bases and J by 4 bases, with 20 bases left in between. CDR3 length: 14 amino acids. CDR3 loop: CATTPAPGAYEQYF. CDR3 nucleotide sequence: TGTGCCACTACCCCGGCACCGGGGGCATACGAGCAGTACTTC.

This clonotype came up a few times. The CDR3 spells CASTRGQGQPQHF. The CDR3 DNA is TGTGCCAGCACCAGGGGCCAGGGTCAGCCCCAGCATTTT. The rearrangement uses TRBV12-3 or TRBV12-4 and TRBJ1-5; a weak D match, TRBD1 (6 bases). V gave up 7 bases and J gave up 6 bases, with 13 bases separating them. The CDR3 extends over 13 amino acids.

The chain carries TRBV11-3 and TRBJ2-7, with TRBD2 identical over 8 bases. With 5 bases clipped from V and 9 bases from J, the junction kept 15 bases outside the gene matches. Germline V gives CDR1 SGHNT, CDR2 YENEEA. The CDR3 covers 15 residues. The CDR3: CASSPPGLGAGVQYF. Written as DNA, the CDR3 is TGTGCCAGCAGCCCACCGGGACTAGGGGCCGGTGTGCAGTACTTC.

This chain connects TRBV29-1 to TRBJ2-7, with D tentatively TRBD2 (5 bases). Trimming pared 5 bases from V and 2 bases from J, leaving 10 bases between. Germline V gene sequence: CDR1 SQVTM, CDR2 ANQGSEA. This CDR3 contains 12 residues. The DNA of the CDR3 is TGCAGCGTTCCCAGGAGGACCTACGAGCAGTACTTC. It yields the protein CSVPRRTYEQYF.

A few counts support this clonotype. The V call is TRBV12-3 or TRBV12-4, the J call TRBJ2-1; 9 nucleotides line up with TRBD1. Trimming cost V 4 bases and J 15 bases; bases outside gene matches: 7. CDR3 length: 12 amino acids. CDR3 bases: TGTGCCAGCAGTTCGCCGGGACAGGGCGCGTTCTTC. The encoded protein is CASSSPGQGAFF.

This chain links TRBV21-1 with TRBJ2-2. TRBV21-1 is a pseudogene locus. The length of the CDR3 is 15 residues. This CDR3 is CASSKALPTTGELFF. The DNA for the CDR3 is TGTGCCAGCAGCAAAGCGTTACCGACGACCGGGGAGCTGTTTTTT.

The rearrangement uses TRBV12-3 or TRBV12-4 and TRBJ1-1, with D perhaps TRBD1 (5 bases). V lost 6 bases and J 6 bases, leaving 26 bases between the germline ends. The CDR3 contains 17 residues. CDR3 nucleotide sequence: TGTGCCAGCAGCAGAAGCCGGCTAGGGGAAGAAGCGCCTGAAGCTTTCTTT. Translating it yields CASSRSRLGEEAPEAFF.